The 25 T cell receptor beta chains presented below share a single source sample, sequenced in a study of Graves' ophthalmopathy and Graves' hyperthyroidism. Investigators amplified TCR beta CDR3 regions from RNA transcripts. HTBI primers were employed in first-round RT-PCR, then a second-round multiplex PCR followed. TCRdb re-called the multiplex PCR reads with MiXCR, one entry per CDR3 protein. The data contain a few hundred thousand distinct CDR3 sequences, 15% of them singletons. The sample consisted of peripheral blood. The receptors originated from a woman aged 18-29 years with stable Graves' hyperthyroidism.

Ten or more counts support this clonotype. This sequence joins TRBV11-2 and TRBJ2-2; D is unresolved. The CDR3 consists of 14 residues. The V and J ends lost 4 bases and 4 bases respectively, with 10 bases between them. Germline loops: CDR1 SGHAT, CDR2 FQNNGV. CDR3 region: CASSSTKGTGELFF. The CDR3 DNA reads TGTGCCAGCAGCTCCACTAAGGGCACCGGGGAGCTGTTTTTT.

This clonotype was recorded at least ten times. This CDR3 is CSASVLSGETQYF. In nucleotides, the CDR3 is TGCAGTGCTAGCGTGCTCAGCGGGGAGACCCAGTACTTC. The V call is TRBV20-1, the J call TRBJ2-5; D perhaps matches TRBD2 (6 bases). The V and J ends lost 3 bases and 5 bases respectively, with 13 bases between them. CDR1 and CDR2 (germline): DFQATT, SNEGSKA (reference sequence). The CDR3 consists of 13 residues.

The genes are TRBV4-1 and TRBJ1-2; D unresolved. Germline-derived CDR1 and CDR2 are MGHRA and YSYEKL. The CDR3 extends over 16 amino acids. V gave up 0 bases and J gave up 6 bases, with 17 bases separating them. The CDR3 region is CASSQDLDIFGNGYTF. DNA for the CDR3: TGCGCCAGCAGCCAAGATCTTGACATATTCGGGAATGGCTACACCTTC.

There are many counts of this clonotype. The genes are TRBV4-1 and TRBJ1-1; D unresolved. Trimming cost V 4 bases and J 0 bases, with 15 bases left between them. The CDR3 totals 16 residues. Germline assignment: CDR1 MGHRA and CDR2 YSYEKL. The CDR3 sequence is CASSPRRVGVNTEAFF. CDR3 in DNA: TGCGCCAGCAGCCCAAGAAGGGTTGGGGTGAACACTGAAGCTTTCTTT.

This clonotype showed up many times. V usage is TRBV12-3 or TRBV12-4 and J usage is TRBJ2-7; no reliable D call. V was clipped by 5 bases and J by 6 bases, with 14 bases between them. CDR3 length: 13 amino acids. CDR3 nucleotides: TGTGCCAGCAGTCCATTTTCTTCTGGCGAGCAGTACTTC. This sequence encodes CASSPFSSGEQYF.

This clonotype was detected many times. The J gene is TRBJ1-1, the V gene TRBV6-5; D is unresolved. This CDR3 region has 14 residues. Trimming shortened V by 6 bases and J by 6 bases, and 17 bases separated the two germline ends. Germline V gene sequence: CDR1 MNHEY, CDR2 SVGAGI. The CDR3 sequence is CASRFSVILAEAFF. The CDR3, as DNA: TGTGCCAGCAGATTTAGCGTGATTCTAGCTGAAGCTTTCTTT.

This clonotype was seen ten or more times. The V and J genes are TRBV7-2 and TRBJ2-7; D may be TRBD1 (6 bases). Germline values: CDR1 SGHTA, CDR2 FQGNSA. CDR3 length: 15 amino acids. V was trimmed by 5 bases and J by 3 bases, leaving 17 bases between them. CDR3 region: CASSPRPGDLYEQYF. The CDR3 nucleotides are TGTGCCAGCAGCCCTCGCCCAGGGGACCTCTACGAGCAGTACTTC.

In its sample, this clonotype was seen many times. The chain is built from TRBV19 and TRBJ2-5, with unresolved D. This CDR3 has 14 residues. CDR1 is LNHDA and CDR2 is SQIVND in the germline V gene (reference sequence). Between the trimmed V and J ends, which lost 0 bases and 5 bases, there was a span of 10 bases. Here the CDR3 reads CASSIEAGRETQYF. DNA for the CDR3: TGTGCCAGTAGTATAGAGGCCGGCCGGGAGACCCAGTACTTC.

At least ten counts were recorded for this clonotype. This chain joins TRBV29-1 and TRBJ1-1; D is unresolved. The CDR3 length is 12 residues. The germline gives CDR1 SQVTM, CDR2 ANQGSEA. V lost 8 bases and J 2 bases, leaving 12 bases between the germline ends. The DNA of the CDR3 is TGCAGCCTTGGGGTACCCAACACTGAAGCTTTCTTT. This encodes CSLGVPNTEAFF.

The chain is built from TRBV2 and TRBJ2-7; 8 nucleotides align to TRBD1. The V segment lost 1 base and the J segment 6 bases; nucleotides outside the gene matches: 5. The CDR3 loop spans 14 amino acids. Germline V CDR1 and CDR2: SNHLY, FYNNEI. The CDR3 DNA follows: TGTGCCAGCAGTGAAGGGACAGGGCTCCTCGAGCAGTACTTC. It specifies CASSEGTGLLEQYF.

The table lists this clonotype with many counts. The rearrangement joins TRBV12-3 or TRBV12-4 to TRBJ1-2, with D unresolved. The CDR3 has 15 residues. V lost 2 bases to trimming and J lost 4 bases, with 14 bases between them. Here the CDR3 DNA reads TGTGCCAGCAGTTTAAGGGCGACGGACCCCTATGGCTACACCTTC. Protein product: CASSLRATDPYGYTF.

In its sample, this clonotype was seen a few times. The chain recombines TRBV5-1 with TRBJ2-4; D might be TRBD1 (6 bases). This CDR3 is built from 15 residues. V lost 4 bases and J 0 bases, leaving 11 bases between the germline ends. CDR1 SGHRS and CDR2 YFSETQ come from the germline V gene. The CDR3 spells CASSNLQGAKNIQYF. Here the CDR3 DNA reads TGCGCCAGCAGCAACCTACAGGGAGCCAAAAACATTCAGTACTTC.

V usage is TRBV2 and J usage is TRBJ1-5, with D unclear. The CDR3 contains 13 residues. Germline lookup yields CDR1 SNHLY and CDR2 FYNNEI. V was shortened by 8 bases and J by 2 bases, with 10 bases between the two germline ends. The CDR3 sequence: CASRVAGNQPQHF. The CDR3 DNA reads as TGTGCCAGCCGGGTAGCTGGCAATCAGCCCCAGCATTTT.

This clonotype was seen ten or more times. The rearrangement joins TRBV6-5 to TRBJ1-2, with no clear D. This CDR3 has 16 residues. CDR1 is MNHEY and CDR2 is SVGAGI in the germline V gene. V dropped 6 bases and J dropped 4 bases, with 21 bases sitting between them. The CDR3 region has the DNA TGTGCCAGCAGCCTATCGGACCCAACAAGTGGCTATGGCTACACCTTC. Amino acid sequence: CASSLSDPTSGYGYTF.

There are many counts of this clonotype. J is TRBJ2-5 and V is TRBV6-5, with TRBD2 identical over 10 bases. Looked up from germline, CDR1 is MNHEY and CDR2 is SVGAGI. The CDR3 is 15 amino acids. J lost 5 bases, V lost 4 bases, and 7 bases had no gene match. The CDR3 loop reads CASSFRLAGAETQYF. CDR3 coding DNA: TGTGCCAGCAGTTTTCGGCTAGCGGGGGCGGAGACCCAGTACTTC.

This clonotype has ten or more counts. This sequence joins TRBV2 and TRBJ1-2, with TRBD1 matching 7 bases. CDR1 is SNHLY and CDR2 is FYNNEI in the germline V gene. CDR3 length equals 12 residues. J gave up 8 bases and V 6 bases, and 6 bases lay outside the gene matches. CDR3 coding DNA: TGTGCCAGCAGCCCGACAGGGAACGGCTACACCTTC. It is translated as CASSPTGNGYTF.

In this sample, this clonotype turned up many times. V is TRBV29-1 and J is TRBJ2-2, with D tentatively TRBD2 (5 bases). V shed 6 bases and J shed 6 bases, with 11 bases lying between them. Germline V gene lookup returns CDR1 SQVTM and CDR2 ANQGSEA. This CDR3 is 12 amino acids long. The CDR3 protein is CSVSGAAGELFF. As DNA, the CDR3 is TGCAGCGTCTCAGGAGCGGCCGGGGAGCTGTTTTTT.

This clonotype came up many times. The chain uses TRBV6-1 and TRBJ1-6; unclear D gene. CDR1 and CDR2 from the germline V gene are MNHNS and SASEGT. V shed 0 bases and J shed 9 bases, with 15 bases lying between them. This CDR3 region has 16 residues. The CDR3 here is CASSEAPGRVISPLHF. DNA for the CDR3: TGTGCCAGCAGTGAAGCTCCTGGGAGGGTTATTTCACCCCTCCACTTT.

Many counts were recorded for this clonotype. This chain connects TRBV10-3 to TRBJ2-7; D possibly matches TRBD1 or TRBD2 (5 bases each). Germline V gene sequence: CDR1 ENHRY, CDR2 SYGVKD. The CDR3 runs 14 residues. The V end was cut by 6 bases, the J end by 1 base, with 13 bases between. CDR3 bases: TGTGCCATCAGGGAAGGTGGGGGATCCTACGAGCAGTACTTC. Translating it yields CAIREGGGSYEQYF.

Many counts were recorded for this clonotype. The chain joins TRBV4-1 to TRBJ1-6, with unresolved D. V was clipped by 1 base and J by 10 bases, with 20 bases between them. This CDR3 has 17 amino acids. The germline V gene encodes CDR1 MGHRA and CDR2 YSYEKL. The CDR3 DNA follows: TGCGCCAGCAGCCAAGCTATCCTCCGGGTTATCAGGTCACCCCTCCACTTT. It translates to CASSQAILRVIRSPLHF.

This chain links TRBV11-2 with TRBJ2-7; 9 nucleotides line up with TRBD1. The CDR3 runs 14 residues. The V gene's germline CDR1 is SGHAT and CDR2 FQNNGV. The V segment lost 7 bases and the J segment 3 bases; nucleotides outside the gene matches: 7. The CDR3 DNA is TGTGCCAGCACCTCGGGACAGGGTATCTACGAGCAGTACTTC. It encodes CASTSGQGIYEQYF.

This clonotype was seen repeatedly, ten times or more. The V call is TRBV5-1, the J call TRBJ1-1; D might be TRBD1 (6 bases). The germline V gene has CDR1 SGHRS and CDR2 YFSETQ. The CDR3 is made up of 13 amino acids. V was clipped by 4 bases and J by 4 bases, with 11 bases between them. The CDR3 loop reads CASSKGTLTEAFF. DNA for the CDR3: TGCGCCAGCAGCAAAGGGACACTCACTGAAGCTTTCTTT. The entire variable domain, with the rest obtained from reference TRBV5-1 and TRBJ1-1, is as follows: KAGVTQTPRYLIKTRGQQVTLSCSPISGHRSVSWYQQTPGQGLQFLFEYFSETQRNKGNFPGRFSGRQFSNSRSEMNVSTLELGDSALYLCASSKGTLTEAFFGQGTRLTVV.

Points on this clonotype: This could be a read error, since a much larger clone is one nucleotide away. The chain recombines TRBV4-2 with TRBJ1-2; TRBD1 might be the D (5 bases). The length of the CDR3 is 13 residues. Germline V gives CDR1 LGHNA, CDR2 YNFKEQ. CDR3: CASSQGDAYGYSF. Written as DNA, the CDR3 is TGTGCCAGCAGCCAGGGGGATGCCTATGGCTACAGCTTC.

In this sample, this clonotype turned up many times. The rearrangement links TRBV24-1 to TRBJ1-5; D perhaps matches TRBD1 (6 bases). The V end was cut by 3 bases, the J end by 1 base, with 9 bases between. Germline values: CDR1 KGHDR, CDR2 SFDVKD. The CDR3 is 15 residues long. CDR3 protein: CATSDDRMSNQPQHF. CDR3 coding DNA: TGTGCCACCAGTGATGACAGGATGAGCAATCAGCCCCAGCATTTT.

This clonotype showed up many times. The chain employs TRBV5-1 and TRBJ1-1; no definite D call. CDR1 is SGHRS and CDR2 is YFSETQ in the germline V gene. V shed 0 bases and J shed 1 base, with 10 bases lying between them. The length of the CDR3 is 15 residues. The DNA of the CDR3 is TGCGCCAGCAGCTTGGCGACCAGTACGAACACTGAAGCTTTCTTT. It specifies CASSLATSTNTEAFF.